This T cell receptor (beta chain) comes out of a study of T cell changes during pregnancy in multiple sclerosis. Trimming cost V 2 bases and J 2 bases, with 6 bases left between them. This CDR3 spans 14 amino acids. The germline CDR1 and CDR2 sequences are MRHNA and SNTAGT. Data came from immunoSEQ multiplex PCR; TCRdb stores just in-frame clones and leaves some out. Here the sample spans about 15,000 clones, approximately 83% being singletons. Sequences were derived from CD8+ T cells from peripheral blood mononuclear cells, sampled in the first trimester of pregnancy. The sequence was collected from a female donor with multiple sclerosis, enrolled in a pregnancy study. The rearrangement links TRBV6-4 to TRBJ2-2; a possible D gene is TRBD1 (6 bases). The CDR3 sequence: CASSDGTNTGELFF. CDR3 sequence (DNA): TGTGCCAGCAGTGACGGGACAAACACCGGGGAGCTGTTTTTT.